The clone carrying this T cell receptor (beta chain) was observed a few times. The length of the CDR3 is 11 residues. The V gene lost 8 bases and the J gene lost 4 bases, with 11 bases spanning the gap. Germline V lookup: CDR1 DFQATT, CDR2 SNEGSKA (reference sequence). The data were taken from a study of response to subunit inactivated influenza vaccine. TCRdb recomputed calls from the RT-PCR reads with MiXCR, one row per CDR3 protein. This table has about 240,000 distinct CDR3 sequences, less than 15% appearing once. This receptor was obtained from a man aged 50-59 years who received an inactivated influenza vaccine. Sample: non-naive T cells sorted from PBMCs, taken roughly 15 days before vaccination. The chain combines TRBV20-1 with TRBJ1-2; D is uncertain. This CDR3 is CSPNRGYGYTF. CDR3 sequence (DNA): TGCAGTCCCAACCGGGGCTATGGCTACACCTTC.